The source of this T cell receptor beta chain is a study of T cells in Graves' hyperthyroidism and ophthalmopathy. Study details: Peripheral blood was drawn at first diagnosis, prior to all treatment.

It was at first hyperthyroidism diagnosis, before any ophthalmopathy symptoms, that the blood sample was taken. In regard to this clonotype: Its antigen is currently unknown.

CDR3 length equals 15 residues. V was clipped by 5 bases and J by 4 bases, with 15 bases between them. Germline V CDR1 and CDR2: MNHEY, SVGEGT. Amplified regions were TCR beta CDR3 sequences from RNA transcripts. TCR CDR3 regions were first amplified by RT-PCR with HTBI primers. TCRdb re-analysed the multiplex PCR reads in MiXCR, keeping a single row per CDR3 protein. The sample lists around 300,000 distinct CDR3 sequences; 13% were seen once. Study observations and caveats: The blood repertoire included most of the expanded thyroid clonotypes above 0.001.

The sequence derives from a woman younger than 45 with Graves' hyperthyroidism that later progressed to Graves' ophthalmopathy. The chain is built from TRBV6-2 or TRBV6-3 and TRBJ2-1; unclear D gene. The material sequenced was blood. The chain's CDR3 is CASSTYGAPYNEQFF. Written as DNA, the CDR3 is TGTGCCAGCAGTACCTACGGAGCTCCTTACAATGAGCAGTTCTTC.